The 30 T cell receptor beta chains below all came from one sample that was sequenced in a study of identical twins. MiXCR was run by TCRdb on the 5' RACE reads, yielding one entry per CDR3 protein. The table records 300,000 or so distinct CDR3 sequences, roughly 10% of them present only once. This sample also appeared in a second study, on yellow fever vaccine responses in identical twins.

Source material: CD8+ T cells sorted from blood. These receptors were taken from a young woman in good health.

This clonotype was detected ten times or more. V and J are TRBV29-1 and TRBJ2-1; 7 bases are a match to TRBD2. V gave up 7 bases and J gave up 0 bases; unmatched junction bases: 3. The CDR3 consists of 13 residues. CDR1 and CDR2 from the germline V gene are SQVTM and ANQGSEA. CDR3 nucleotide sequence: TGCAGCGCACTAGCGATCTCCTACAATGAGCAGTTCTTC. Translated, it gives CSALAISYNEQFF.

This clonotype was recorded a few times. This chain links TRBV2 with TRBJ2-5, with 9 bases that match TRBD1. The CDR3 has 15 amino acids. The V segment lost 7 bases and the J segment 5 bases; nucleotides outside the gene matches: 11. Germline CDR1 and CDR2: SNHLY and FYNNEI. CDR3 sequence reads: CASTSTGGAGETQYF. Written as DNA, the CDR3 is TGTGCCAGCACTAGCACAGGGGGCGCAGGGGAGACCCAGTACTTC.

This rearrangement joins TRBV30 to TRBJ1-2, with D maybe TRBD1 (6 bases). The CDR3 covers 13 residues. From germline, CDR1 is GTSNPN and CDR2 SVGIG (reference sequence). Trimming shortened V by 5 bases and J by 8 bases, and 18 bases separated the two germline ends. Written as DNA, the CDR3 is TGTGCCTGGGGTGAAACGAGGGGGGACGGCTACACCTTC. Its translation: CAWGETRGDGYTF.

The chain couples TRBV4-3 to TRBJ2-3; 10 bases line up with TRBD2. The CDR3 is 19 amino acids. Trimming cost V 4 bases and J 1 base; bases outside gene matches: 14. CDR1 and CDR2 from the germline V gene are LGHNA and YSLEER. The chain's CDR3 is CASSPRWRLAGVGTDTQYF. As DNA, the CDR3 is TGCGCCAGCAGCCCAAGATGGAGGCTAGCGGGAGTGGGCACAGATACGCAGTATTTT.

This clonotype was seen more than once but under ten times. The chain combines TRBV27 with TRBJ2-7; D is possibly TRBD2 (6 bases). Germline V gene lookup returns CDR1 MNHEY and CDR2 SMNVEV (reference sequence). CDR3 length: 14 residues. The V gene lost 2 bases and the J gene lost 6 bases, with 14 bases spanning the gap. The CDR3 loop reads CASSLVEGSLEQYF. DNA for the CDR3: TGTGCCAGCAGTTTAGTGGAGGGCTCTCTCGAGCAGTACTTC.

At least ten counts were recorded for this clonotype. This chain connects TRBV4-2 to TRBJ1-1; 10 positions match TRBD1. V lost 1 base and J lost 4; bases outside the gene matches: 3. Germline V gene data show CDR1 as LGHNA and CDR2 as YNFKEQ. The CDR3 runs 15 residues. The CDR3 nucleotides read TGTGCCAGCAGCCAAGCACGGACAGGGGGCACTGAAGCTTTCTTT. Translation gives CASSQARTGGTEAFF.

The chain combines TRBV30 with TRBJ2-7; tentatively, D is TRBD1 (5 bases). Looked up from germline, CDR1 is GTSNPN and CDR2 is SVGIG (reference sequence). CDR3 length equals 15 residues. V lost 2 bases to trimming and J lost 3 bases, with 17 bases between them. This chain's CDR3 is CAWSHMEGDFYEQYF. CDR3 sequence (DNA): TGTGCCTGGAGTCACATGGAAGGGGATTTCTACGAGCAGTACTTC.

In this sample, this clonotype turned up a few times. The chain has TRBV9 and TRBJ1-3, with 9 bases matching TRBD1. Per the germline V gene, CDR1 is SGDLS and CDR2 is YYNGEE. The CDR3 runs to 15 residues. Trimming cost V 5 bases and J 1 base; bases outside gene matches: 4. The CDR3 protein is CASSGGQGSGNTIYF. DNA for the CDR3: TGTGCCAGCAGTGGGGGACAGGGTTCTGGAAACACCATATATTTT.

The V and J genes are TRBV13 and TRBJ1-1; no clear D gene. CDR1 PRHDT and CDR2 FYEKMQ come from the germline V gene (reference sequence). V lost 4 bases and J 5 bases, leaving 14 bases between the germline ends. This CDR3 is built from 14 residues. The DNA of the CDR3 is TGTGCCAGCAGCTCGGCGGACGGTGGGACTGAAGCTTTCTTT. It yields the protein CASSSADGGTEAFF.

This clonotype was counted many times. For the CDR3, the DNA is TGTGCCAGCAGCTTAGCCCAGACCCGACAGGTCCAGTACTTC. It codes for CASSLAQTRQVQYF. This rearrangement joins TRBV7-9 to TRBJ2-7; TRBD1 might be the D (6 bases). CDR1 and CDR2 (germline): SEHNR, FQNEAQ (reference sequence). V lost 0 bases to trimming and J lost 10 bases, with 16 bases between them. The CDR3 extends over 14 amino acids.

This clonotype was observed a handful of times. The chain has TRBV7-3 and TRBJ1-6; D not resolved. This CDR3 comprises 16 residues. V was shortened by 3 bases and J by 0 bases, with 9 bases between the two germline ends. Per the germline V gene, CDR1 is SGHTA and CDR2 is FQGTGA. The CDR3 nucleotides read TGTGCCAGCAGCTTGTCCAGCAGCTCCTATAATTCACCCCTCCACTTT. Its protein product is CASSLSSSSYNSPLHF.

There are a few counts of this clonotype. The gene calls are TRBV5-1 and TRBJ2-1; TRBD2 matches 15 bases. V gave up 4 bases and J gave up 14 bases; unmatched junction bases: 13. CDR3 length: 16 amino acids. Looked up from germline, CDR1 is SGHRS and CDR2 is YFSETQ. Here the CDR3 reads CASSISWTSGRAMEFF. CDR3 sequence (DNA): TGCGCCAGCAGCATCTCCTGGACTAGCGGGAGGGCAATGGAGTTCTTC.

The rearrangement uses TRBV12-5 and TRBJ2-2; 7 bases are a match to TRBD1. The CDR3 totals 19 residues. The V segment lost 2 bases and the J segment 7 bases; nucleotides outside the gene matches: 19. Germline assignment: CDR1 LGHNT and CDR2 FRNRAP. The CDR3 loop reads CASGLPAETGKGAVGELFF. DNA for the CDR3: TGTGCTAGTGGTTTGCCAGCGGAAACGGGGAAGGGGGCCGTCGGGGAGCTGTTTTTT. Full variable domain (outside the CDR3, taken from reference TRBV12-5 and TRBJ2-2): DARVTQTPRHKVTEMGQEVTMRCQPILGHNTVFWYRQTMMQGLELLAYFRNRAPLDDSGMPKDRFSAEMPDATLATLKIQPSEPRDSAVYFCASGLPAETGKGAVGELFFGEGSRLTVL.

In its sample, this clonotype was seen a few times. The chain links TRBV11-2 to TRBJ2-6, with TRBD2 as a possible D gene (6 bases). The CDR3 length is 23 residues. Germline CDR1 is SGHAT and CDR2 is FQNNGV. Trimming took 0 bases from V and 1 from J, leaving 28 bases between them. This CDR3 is CASSLDTKAGPRGDWSGANVLTF. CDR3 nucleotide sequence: TGTGCCAGCAGCTTAGATACTAAGGCTGGGCCCCGAGGGGACTGGTCTGGGGCCAACGTCCTGACTTTC.

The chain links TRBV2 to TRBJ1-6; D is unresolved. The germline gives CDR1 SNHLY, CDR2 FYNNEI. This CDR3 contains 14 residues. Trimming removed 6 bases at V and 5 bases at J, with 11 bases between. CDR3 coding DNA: TGTGCCAGCAGGGAACAGAGAGATAATTCACCCCTCCACTTT. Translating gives CASREQRDNSPLHF.

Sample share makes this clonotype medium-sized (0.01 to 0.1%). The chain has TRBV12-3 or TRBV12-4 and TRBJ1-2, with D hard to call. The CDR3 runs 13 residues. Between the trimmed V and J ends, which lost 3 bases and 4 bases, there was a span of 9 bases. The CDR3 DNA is TGTGCCAGCAGTTTTGGGCCAACCTATGGCTACACCTTC. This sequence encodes CASSFGPTYGYTF.

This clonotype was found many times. The CDR3 region is CSASYLLRGNEQFF. For the CDR3, the DNA is TGCAGTGCTAGTTATCTCTTAAGAGGCAATGAGCAGTTCTTC. The chain uses TRBV20-1 and TRBJ2-1; D remains ambiguous. This CDR3 is built from 14 residues. Trimming removed 3 bases at V and 6 bases at J, with 15 bases between. Germline V gene lookup returns CDR1 DFQATT and CDR2 SNEGSKA (reference sequence).

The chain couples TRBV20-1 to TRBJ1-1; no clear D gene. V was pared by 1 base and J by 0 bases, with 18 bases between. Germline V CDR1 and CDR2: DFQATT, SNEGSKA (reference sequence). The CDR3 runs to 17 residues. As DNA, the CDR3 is TGCAGTGCTAGAGCGCGTCCGAGTCGGGTGATGAACACTGAAGCTTTCTTT. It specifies CSARARPSRVMNTEAFF.

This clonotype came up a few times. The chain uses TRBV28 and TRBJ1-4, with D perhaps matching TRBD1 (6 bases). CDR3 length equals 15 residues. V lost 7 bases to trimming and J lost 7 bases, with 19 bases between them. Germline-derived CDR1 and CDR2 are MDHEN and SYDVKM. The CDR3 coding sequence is TGTGCCAGCACTCTCCGGGGGGGGCTCGGTGAAAAACTGTTTTTT. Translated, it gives CASTLRGGLGEKLFF.

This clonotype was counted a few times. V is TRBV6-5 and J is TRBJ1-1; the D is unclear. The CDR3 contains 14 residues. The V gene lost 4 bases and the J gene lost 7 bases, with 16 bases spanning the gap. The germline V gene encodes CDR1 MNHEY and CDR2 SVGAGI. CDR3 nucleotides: TGTGCCAGCAGTTGGTTCTCACCTCCCCTTGAAGCTTTCTTT. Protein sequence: CASSWFSPPLEAFF.

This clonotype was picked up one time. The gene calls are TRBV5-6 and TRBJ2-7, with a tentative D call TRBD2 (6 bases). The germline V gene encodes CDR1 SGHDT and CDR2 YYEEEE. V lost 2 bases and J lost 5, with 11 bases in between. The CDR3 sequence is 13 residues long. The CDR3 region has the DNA TGTGCCAGCAGCTTAACTAGCCGGAACGAGCAGTACTTC. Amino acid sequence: CASSLTSRNEQYF. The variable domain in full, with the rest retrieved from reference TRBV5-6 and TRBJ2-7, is DAGVTQSPTHLIKTRGQQVTLRCSPKSGHDTVSWYQQALGQGPQFIFQYYEEEERQRGNFPDRFSGHQFPNYSSELNVNALLLGDSALYLCASSLTSRNEQYFGPGTRLTVT.

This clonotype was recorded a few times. In nucleotides, the CDR3 is TGCAGCGCCCGAGGGAGCGGGAGAGACCGGGGGGTAAATGAGCAGTTCTTC. This translates into CSARGSGRDRGVNEQFF. This sequence joins TRBV29-1 and TRBJ2-1, with TRBD2 matching over 8 bases. Per the germline V gene, CDR1 is SQVTM and CDR2 is ANQGSEA. V was pared by 7 bases and J by 7 bases, with 21 bases of the junction left unmatched. This CDR3 has 17 residues.

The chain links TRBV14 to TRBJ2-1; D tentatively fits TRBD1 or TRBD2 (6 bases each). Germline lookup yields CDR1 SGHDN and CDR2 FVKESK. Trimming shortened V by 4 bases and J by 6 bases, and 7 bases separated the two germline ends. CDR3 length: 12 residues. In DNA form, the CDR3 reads TGTGCCAGCAGCCCGGGGGCCAATGAGCAGTTCTTC. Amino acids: CASSPGANEQFF. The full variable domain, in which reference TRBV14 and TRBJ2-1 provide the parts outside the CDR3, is EAGVTQFPSHSVIEKGQTVTLRCDPISGHDNLYWYRRVMGKEIKFLLHFVKESKQDESGMPNNRFLAERTGGTYSTLKVQPAELEDSGVYFCASSPGANEQFFGPGTRLTVL.

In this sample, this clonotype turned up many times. The CDR3 bases are TGTGCCACCAGCAGGGTCCCGGGACTAGCGGGAGGTCACGCCGGGACAGATACGCAGTATTTT. Its protein product is CATSRVPGLAGGHAGTDTQYF. The V gene is TRBV15, the J gene TRBJ2-3, with 15 nucleotides matching TRBD2. Looked up from germline, CDR1 is LNHNV and CDR2 is YYDKDF (reference sequence). CDR3 length: 21 amino acids. Trimming took 3 bases from V and 3 from J; bases not matched to a gene: 16.

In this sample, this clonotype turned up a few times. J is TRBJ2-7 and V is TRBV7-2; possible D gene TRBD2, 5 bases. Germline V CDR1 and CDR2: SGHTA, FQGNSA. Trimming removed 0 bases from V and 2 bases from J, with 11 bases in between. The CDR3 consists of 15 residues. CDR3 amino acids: CASSLAWEMPYEQYF. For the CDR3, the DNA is TGTGCCAGCAGCTTAGCATGGGAGATGCCCTACGAGCAGTACTTC.

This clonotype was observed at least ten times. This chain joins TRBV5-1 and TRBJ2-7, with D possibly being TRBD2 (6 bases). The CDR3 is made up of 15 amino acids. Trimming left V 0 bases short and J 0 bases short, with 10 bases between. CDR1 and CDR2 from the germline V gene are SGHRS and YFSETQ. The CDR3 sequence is CASSLGPGSSYEQYF. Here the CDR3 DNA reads TGCGCCAGCAGCTTGGGTCCCGGGAGCTCCTACGAGCAGTACTTC.

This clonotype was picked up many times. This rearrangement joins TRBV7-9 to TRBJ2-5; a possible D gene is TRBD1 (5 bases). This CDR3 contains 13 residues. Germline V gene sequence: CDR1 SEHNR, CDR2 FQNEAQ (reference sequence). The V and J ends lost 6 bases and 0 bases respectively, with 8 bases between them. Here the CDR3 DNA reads TGTGCCAGCAGAGGGGAATACCAAGAGACCCAGTACTTC. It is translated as CASRGEYQETQYF. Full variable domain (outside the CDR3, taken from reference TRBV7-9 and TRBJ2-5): DTGVSQNPRHKITKRGQNVTFRCDPISEHNRLYWYRQTLGQGPEFLTYFQNEAQLEKSRLLSDRFSAERPKGSFSTLEIQRTEQGDSAMYLCASRGEYQETQYFGPGTRLLVL.

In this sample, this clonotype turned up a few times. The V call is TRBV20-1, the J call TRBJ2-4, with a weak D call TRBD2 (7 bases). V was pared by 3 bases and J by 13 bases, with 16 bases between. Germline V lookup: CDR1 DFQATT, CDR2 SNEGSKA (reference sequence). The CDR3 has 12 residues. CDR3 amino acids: CSASQGGVTQYF. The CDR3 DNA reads TGCAGTGCTAGCCAAGGGGGGGTGACACAGTACTTC.

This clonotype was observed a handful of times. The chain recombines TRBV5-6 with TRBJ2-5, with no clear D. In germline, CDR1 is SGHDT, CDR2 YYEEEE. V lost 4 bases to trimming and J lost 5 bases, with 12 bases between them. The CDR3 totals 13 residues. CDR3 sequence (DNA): TGTGCCAGCAGCGTTGCTGGGTCTGAGACCCAGTACTTC. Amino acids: CASSVAGSETQYF. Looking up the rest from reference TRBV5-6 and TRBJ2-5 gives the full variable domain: DAGVTQSPTHLIKTRGQQVTLRCSPKSGHDTVSWYQQALGQGPQFIFQYYEEEERQRGNFPDRFSGHQFPNYSSELNVNALLLGDSALYLCASSVAGSETQYFGPGTRLLVL.

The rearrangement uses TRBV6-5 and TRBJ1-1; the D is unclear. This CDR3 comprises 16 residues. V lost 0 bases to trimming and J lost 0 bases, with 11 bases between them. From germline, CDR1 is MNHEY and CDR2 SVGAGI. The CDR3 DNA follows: TGTGCCAGCAGTTACTCTTTAAGACTCGTGAACACTGAAGCTTTCTTT. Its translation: CASSYSLRLVNTEAFF.